The rows below give T cell receptor beta chains drawn from one sample of a study of T cells after yellow fever vaccination. TCRdb reprocessed the 5' RACE reads via MiXCR and lists one record per CDR3 protein. The sample has hundreds of thousands of distinct CDR3 sequences; approximately 13% are singletons. The sample here was PBMCs, taken on the day of the yellow fever booster vaccination. The receptors here all came from a man in his thirties or forties who received the YFV17D yellow fever vaccine. Both conserved end residues are part of each CDR3. Each record gives: V gene, D gene, clone size, J gene, CDR3 DNA, CDR3 protein. The D gene is left open where the match is weak. Part of the rows lack a size; the others show once, few, many or a class for expanded clones.

>TRBV5-1|TRBD2|few|TRBJ2-3
TGCGCCAGCAGCTTGGAGTCAGCGGGAGTCACAGATACGCAGTATTTT
CASSLESAGVTDTQYF
>TRBV9|NA|NA|TRBJ2-3
TGTGCCAGCAGCGTAGGTGGGGCGGGGGATACGCAGTATTTT
CASSVGGAGDTQYF
>TRBV6-2/TRBV6-3|NA|many|TRBJ2-7
TGTGCCAGCAGTTACTCGAACAGCTACGAGCAGTACTTC
CASSYSNSYEQYF
>TRBV19|NA|many|TRBJ2-1
TGTGCCAGTAGTTGGCGGGACTTGACATACAATGAGCAGTTCTTC
CASSWRDLTYNEQFF
>TRBV7-2|NA|few|TRBJ2-2
TGTGCCAGTAGAGATCCGGGGGCGTCCGGGGAGCTGTTTTTT
CASRDPGASGELFF
>TRBV6-2/TRBV6-3|NA|few|TRBJ2-7
TGTGCCAGCGTCCCGTCGGGAGCCCAGCTCTACGAGCAGTACTTC
CASVPSGAQLYEQYF
>TRBV12-3/TRBV12-4|TRBD2|many|TRBJ2-7
TGTGCCAGCAGCCCTCTAGCGGGAGGGCCCTACGAGCAGTACTTC
CASSPLAGGPYEQYF
>TRBV10-2|TRBD2|few|TRBJ2-7
TGCGCCAGCAGGATTAGCGGGAGTCGGCTCGAGCAGTACTTC
CASRISGSRLEQYF
>TRBV14|TRBD2|few|TRBJ2-3
TGTGCCAGCAGCCTAAGGGAAGCGGGAGCCTTCACAGATACGCAGTATTTT
CASSLREAGAFTDTQYF
>TRBV7-8|NA|NA|TRBJ2-7
TGTGCCAGCAGCCTTCTTCAGGGCCTCTACGAGCAGTACTTC
CASSLLQGLYEQYF
>TRBV15|NA|many|TRBJ1-4
TGTGCCACCAGCAGAGAGGGCCTATCATGGGGTGAAAAACTGTTTTTT
CATSREGLSWGEKLFF
>TRBV28|TRBD2|NA|TRBJ2-1
TGTGCCAGCAGAACTAGCGGGAGGTTCGATGAGCAGTTCTTC
CASRTSGRFDEQFF
>TRBV10-1|NA|few|TRBJ2-7
TGCGCCAGCAGTGGAACACAGGGTTTGAACGAGCAGTACTTC
CASSGTQGLNEQYF
>TRBV20-1|NA|NA|TRBJ2-2
TGCAGTGCTAGGGTCGTGGTTGGGAACACCGGGGAGCTGTTTTTT
CSARVVVGNTGELFF
>TRBV6-5|TRBD1|NA|TRBJ1-3
TGTGCCAGCAGTTATTACTATGATGACAGGGCTTTTGGAAACACCATATATTTT
CASSYYYDDRAFGNTIYF
>TRBV29-1|TRBD2|NA|TRBJ2-3
TGCAGCGGTACGGCGGGAGGGCGGGCAGATACGCAGTATTTT
CSGTAGGRADTQYF
>TRBV7-2|NA|many|TRBJ2-3
TGTGCCAGCAGCTTAGCCCTCCCAGGGACAGATACGCAGTATTTT
CASSLALPGTDTQYF
>TRBV28|NA|few|TRBJ2-5
TGTGCCAGCAGTTTTATAGAGACCCAGTACTTC
CASSFIETQYF
>TRBV12-3/TRBV12-4|NA|few|TRBJ2-7
TGTGCCAGCAGCCGCGAGGCCGAGCAGTACTTC
CASSREAEQYF
>TRBV10-3|NA|many|TRBJ2-7
TGTGCCATCAGTGAGGGGCTAGCCTACGAGCAGTACTTC
CAISEGLAYEQYF
>TRBV6-5|NA|NA|TRBJ2-1
TGTGCCAGCAGTTACGCGCAAAGGAACAATGAGCAGTTCTTC
CASSYAQRNNEQFF
>TRBV12-3/TRBV12-4|TRBD2|few|TRBJ2-2
TGTGCCAGCAGTCCAGCGGGAGTCGGGACCGGGGAGCTGTTTTTT
CASSPAGVGTGELFF
>TRBV9|NA|NA|TRBJ1-2
TGTGCCAGCAGCGTAGGGGCCCAGGCGTACTATGGCTACACCTTC
CASSVGAQAYYGYTF
>TRBV5-5|TRBD1|NA|TRBJ1-1
TGTGCCAGCAGCTTCCTAACAGGGGACACTGAAGCTTTCTTT
CASSFLTGDTEAFF
>TRBV5-8|NA|NA|TRBJ1-2
TGTGCCAGCAGCTCAGATGGGGCTGCCGGCTATGGCTACACCTTC
CASSSDGAAGYGYTF
>TRBV7-4|TRBD1|few|TRBJ1-1
TGTGCCAGCAGCCTCACCGACAGGGCGAGGGCTTTCTTT
CASSLTDRARAFF
>TRBV3-1|TRBD1|NA|TRBJ1-2
TGTGCCAGCAGCCATACGATGGACAGGGTAGACACCTTC
CASSHTMDRVDTF
>TRBV19|NA|NA|TRBJ2-2
TGTGCCAGTAGTATCCCTAGACCCACTTACACCGGGGAGCTGTTTTTT
CASSIPRPTYTGELFF
>TRBV20-1|TRBD2|NA|TRBJ2-7
TGCAGTGGTACCGGGACTAGCGGGCTTCGCGAGCAGTACTTC
CSGTGTSGLREQYF
>TRBV6-2/TRBV6-3|NA|few|TRBJ1-1
TGTGCCAGCAGCCTGGCGGGGGCGAATTATGCTTTCTTT
CASSLAGANYAFF
>TRBV5-1|TRBD2|many|TRBJ2-7
TGCGCCAGCAGCTTTTCGACTAGCGGGAGCTACGAGCAGTACTTC
CASSFSTSGSYEQYF
>TRBV25-1|TRBD1|few|TRBJ1-4
TGTGCCAGCAGCGGGACAGGGAATGAAAAACTGTTTTTT
CASSGTGNEKLFF
>TRBV19|TRBD2|few|TRBJ2-1
TGTGCCAGTAGTATGAAGGGGGCTAGCGGGAGCAATGAGCAGTTCTTC
CASSMKGASGSNEQFF
>TRBV4-3|NA|NA|TRBJ2-7
TGCGCCAGCAGCCAAGAGGCTGCCGGACCCTACGAGCAGTACTTC
CASSQEAAGPYEQYF
>TRBV7-2|TRBD1|NA|TRBJ2-7
TGTGCCAGCAGCCCGCAAAGGGGGCACTACGAGCAGTACTTC
CASSPQRGHYEQYF
>TRBV20-1|NA|many|TRBJ2-1
TGCAGTGCTAGAGCCACTCCCGGGACGAGCAATGAGCAGTTCTTC
CSARATPGTSNEQFF
>TRBV7-8|NA|few|TRBJ2-3
TGTGCCAGCAGCTTAAGGTTAACGGCTGGCACAGATACGCAGTATTTT
CASSLRLTAGTDTQYF
>TRBV7-2|NA|NA|TRBJ2-1
TGTGCCAGCAGCTTAGTTGAAGTCCAGCGGAGTGAGCAGTTCTTC
CASSLVEVQRSEQFF
>TRBV20-1|NA|NA|TRBJ2-4
TGCAGTGCTAGCCCTGCTAAGGAAGCCAAAAACATTCAGTACTTC
CSASPAKEAKNIQYF
>TRBV7-2|TRBD1|few|TRBJ2-5
TGTGCCAGCAGCTTAGGTACCCTCAGGGGGGAGACCCAGTACTTC
CASSLGTLRGETQYF
>TRBV9|NA|few|TRBJ2-3
TGTGCCAGCAGCGTCCAGACACCGGTAGATACGCAGTATTTT
CASSVQTPVDTQYF
>TRBV4-3|NA|few|TRBJ2-3
TGCGCCAGCAGCCAAGAGGGGCACACAGATACGCAGTATTTT
CASSQEGHTDTQYF
>TRBV12-3/TRBV12-4|NA|NA|TRBJ1-2
TGTGCCAGCAGTTTAGATGGGGTTTCTGGCTACACCTTC
CASSLDGVSGYTF
>TRBV20-1|TRBD2|NA|TRBJ2-7
TGCAGTGCTAGAGCGACTAGCGGGAGTTTAAACGAGCAGTACTTC
CSARATSGSLNEQYF